This T cell receptor (beta chain) stems from a study of blood T cell repertoires in COVID-19. The authors' processing: Amplification of reference gene primers provided the estimated nucleated cell counts. The assay was immunoSEQ multiplex PCR, and TCRdb's table has in-frame clones only and misses some. For V, J and clone size, that table is used; D and trimming come from the DNA. Here the sample spans approximately 250,000 clones, 75% to 90% being singletons. Germline CDR1 is SGHTA and CDR2 is FQGTGA. Deletions cut 1 base from V and 3 bases from J, with 13 bases between. The CDR3 totals 15 residues. Sample: peripheral blood. The rearrangement joins TRBV7-3 to TRBJ2-7; D is perhaps TRBD2 (6 bases). The clonotype originates from a man aged 60 to 69 who had recovered from COVID-19. The CDR3 loop is CASSLRRAGNYEQYF. The CDR3 nucleotides are TGTGCCAGCAGCTTAAGGCGGGCGGGGAACTACGAGCAGTACTTC.